Listed below are T cell receptor beta chains from one sample, sequenced in a study of blood T cell repertoires in COVID-19. Measured with immunoSEQ multiplex PCR; TCRdb has only the in-frame clones, and not every one. The sample has roughly 260,000 clones, around four fifths seen once. Sequencing was carried out using PBMCs or T cells enriched from blood (not recorded which). Receptors were obtained from a middle-aged woman who had been exposed to COVID-19. Each CDR3 is given with its conserved first and last residue. D genes are given only for firm matches. Clone size is shown for a subset of rows, as once, few, many or a class of expanded clone.

J gene | clone size | V gene | D gene | CDR3 protein | CDR3 DNA
TRBJ1-5 | - | TRBV7-6 | - | CASSPGANQPQHF | TGTGCCAGCAGCCCCGGAGCCAATCAGCCCCAGCATTTT
TRBJ1-2 | - | TRBV15 | - | CATSRDQGEVYGYTF | TGTGCCACCAGCAGAGATCAAGGGGAGGTGTATGGCTACACCTTC
TRBJ1-2 | few | TRBV14 | - | CASSQWGLTGYTF | TGTGCCAGCAGCCAATGGGGGCTTACGGGCTACACCTTC
TRBJ1-4 | - | TRBV30 | - | CAWSFPRDEKLFF | TGTGCCTGGAGTTTCCCTCGGGATGAAAAACTGTTTTTT
TRBJ1-2 | - | TRBV5-1 | - | CASSLTGSVGYTF | TGCGCCAGCAGCTTGACAGGGAGTGTTGGCTACACCTTC
TRBJ1-1 | - | TRBV3-1/TRBV3-2 | - | CASSQQNTEAFF | TGTGCCAGCAGCCAACAGAACACTGAAGCTTTCTTT
TRBJ1-1 | - | TRBV12-3/TRBV12-4 | - | CASSFSGTEAFF | TGTGCCAGCAGTTTCAGCGGGACTGAAGCTTTCTTT
TRBJ1-1 | - | TRBV12-3/TRBV12-4 | TRBD1 | CASRQGADTEAFF | TGTGCCAGCAGGCAGGGGGCAGACACTGAAGCTTTCTTT
TRBJ1-2 | - | TRBV6-1 | TRBD1 | CASSGTGDGYTF | TGTGCCAGCAGTGGGACAGGGGATGGCTACACCTTC
TRBJ2-2 | few | TRBV7-2 | TRBD2 | CASSFAGVSGELFF | TGTGCCAGCAGCTTTGCGGGGGTCAGCGGGGAGCTGTTTTTT
TRBJ1-1 | - | TRBV2 | - | CASSDREGDTEAFF | TGTGCCAGCAGTGACAGGGAAGGGGACACTGAAGCTTTCTTT
TRBJ2-6 | - | TRBV15 | TRBD2 | CATSRDHPSGGESSGANVLTF | TGTGCCACCAGCAGAGATCACCCTAGCGGGGGGGAAAGCTCTGGGGCCAACGTCCTGACTTTC
TRBJ2-3 | - | TRBV27 | TRBD2 | CASAGGLTSTDTQYF | TGTGCCAGCGCGGGGGGGCTTACTAGCACAGATACGCAGTATTTT
TRBJ2-3 | - | TRBV28 | TRBD1 | CASSPWTGVTDTQYF | TGTGCCAGCAGTCCTTGGACAGGGGTCACAGATACGCAGTATTTT
TRBJ1-5 | few | TRBV5-4 | TRBD1 | CASSITGATNQPQHF | TGTGCCAGCAGCATAACAGGGGCGACCAATCAGCCCCAGCATTTT
TRBJ1-1 | - | TRBV9 | - | CASSQKTGTLNTEAFF | TGTGCCAGCAGCCAGAAAACGGGAACCTTGAACACTGAAGCTTTCTTT
TRBJ2-7 | - | TRBV28 | - | CASSLRGESYEQYF | TGTGCCAGCAGTCTGCGGGGAGAGTCCTACGAGCAGTACTTC
TRBJ1-2 | - | TRBV19 | - | CASSLSTGSNYGYTF | TGTGCCAGTAGTCTCTCGACAGGTTCTAACTATGGCTACACCTTC
TRBJ2-1 | - | TRBV4-2 | TRBD2 | CASSRGLAGGGDEQFF | TGTGCCAGCAGCCGGGGACTAGCGGGGGGTGGGGATGAGCAGTTCTTC
TRBJ1-1 | - | TRBV4-2 | TRBD1 | CASSPRTGGNTEAFF | TGTGCCAGCAGCCCCCGGACAGGGGGTAACACTGAAGCTTTCTTT
TRBJ1-5 | - | TRBV7-9 | TRBD1 | CASSSDRFPHLPQHF | TGTGCCAGCAGTTCGGACAGGTTCCCTCATTTGCCCCAGCATTTT
TRBJ2-2 | - | TRBV7-7 | TRBD1 | CASSARGTAFTGELFF | TGTGCCAGCAGCGCGAGAGGGACAGCCTTTACCGGGGAGCTGTTTTTT
TRBJ1-5 | once | TRBV5-6 | TRBD1 | CASSAGTGKAQPQHF | TGTGCCAGCAGCGCCGGGACAGGGAAGGCTCAGCCCCAGCATTTT
TRBJ1-4 | - | TRBV14 | - | CASSQDQGSVFEKLFF | TGTGCCAGCAGCCAAGATCAGGGTTCGGTTTTCGAAAAACTGTTTTTT